Each of the 6 T cell receptor beta chains below was sequenced from the same sample in a study of cytomegalovirus exposure and HLA in healthy donors. PCR employed 60 Vbeta and 13 Jbeta primers. Produced via immunoSEQ multiplex PCR; TCRdb's table is partial and in-frame only. Among 120,000 to 150,000 clones listed, about two thirds were seen once. The sequenced sample consisted of PBMCs. Source of these receptors: a man aged 40-55 years in good health and CMV-seronegative.

The chain recombines TRBV30 with TRBJ2-3, with TRBD1 matching over 11 bases. Trimming took 2 bases from V and 5 from J; bases not matched to a gene: 6. The length of the CDR3 is 15 residues. Germline V lookup: CDR1 GTSNPN, CDR2 SVGIG (reference sequence). The CDR3 is CAWSRGQGALDTQYF. The CDR3 nucleotides are TGTGCCTGGAGTCGAGGACAGGGGGCTTTAGATACGCAGTATTTT.

Here the CDR3 reads CASSISTHQGDTQYF. The CDR3 bases are TGTGCCAGTAGTATATCGACCCATCAGGGCGATACGCAGTATTTT. The rearrangement uses TRBV19 and TRBJ2-3; tentatively, D is TRBD1 (5 bases). V was clipped by 2 bases and J by 6 bases, with 15 bases between them. This CDR3 has 15 residues. Germline V lookup: CDR1 LNHDA, CDR2 SQIVND (reference sequence).

This chain uses TRBV7-8 with TRBJ1-1, with 7 bases that match TRBD1. CDR1 and CDR2 (germline): SGHVS, FQNEAQ. The junction had 12 bases not matched to a gene; V was cut back by 6 bases and J by 5 bases. This CDR3 spans 15 amino acids. The CDR3, as DNA: TGTGCCAGCAGTCTGGGGGCAGGGGGTGGGACTGAAGCTTTCTTT. As protein: CASSLGAGGGTEAFF.

The genes are TRBV7-8 and TRBJ2-5; 7 bases agree with TRBD2. The last part of the DNA fits TRBJ2-7 better; the J call may be wrong. Germline CDR1 and CDR2: SGHVS and FQNEAQ. The CDR3 totals 14 residues. CDR3: CASSLPQRDYEQYF. The DNA for the CDR3 is TGTGCCAGCAGCTTACCCCAGCGGGACTACGAGCAGTACTTC.

This rearrangement joins TRBV6-5 to TRBJ2-5; 8 bases match TRBD1. Germline lookup yields CDR1 MNHEY and CDR2 SVGAGI. V lost 4 bases, J lost 5 bases, and 9 bases stayed unmatched. The CDR3 is 15 amino acids. The CDR3: CASSSLPGGQETQYF. The CDR3 DNA reads TGTGCCAGCAGTTCCCTTCCAGGGGGCCAGGAGACCCAGTACTTC.

The rearrangement links TRBV5-6 to TRBJ1-3; 11 bases line up with TRBD1. Trimming cost V 4 bases and J 4 bases; bases outside gene matches: 4. Germline CDR1 is SGHDT and CDR2 is YYEEEE. The CDR3 contains 15 residues. The DNA for the CDR3 is TGTGCCAGCAGCCTCGGGACAGGGGGGGGAAACACCATATATTTT. Its translation is CASSLGTGGGNTIYF. The full variable domain, in which reference TRBV5-6 and TRBJ1-3 provide the parts outside the CDR3, is DAGVTQSPTHLIKTRGQQVTLRCSPKSGHDTVSWYQQALGQGPQFIFQYYEEEERQRGNFPDRFSGHQFPNYSSELNVNALLLGDSALYLCASSLGTGGGNTIYFGEGSWLTVV.